The clone carrying this T cell receptor (beta chain) was observed a handful of times. This sample was included in a study of memory CD4+ T cells and cytomegalovirus serostatus. For the study at large: Healthy Belgian adult donors included roughly ten CMV-positive and about two dozen CMV-negative people.

As processed by the authors: Out-of-frame sequences were removed, leaving around 2,000,000 distinct TCRbeta sequences. TCRdb's table, derived via immunoSEQ multiplex PCR, lists solely in-frame clones and lacks some. V, J and clone size derive from that table, while D and trimming were established from the DNA sequence. Counted here are tens of thousands of clones, about 75% occurring once; the ten biggest clones make up 0.5% to 0.65%. The CDR3 sequence is 16 residues long. Per the germline V gene, CDR1 is MDHEN and CDR2 is SYDVKM. V lost 7 bases and J lost 0, with 19 bases in between. The sort gate was single viable CD3+CD4+CD8-CD45RO+ cells for memory CD4+ T cells.

This receptor was obtained from an adult in good health and CMV-seronegative. Some clones in this sample may be carry-over from other donors' samples. This sequence joins TRBV28 and TRBJ2-7; D is unresolved. The sequencing input was memory CD4+ T cells from blood. CDR3 nucleotides: TGTGCCAGCAAAAAAGATGGGCCCTCGAGCTCCTACGAGCAGTACTTC. Protein product: CASKKDGPSSSYEQYF.